The TCR beta chain described here comes from a study of CD8 T cells in Susac syndrome. Looked up from germline, CDR1 is SGHNT and CDR2 is YYREEE (reference sequence). The CDR3 extends over 12 amino acids. Trimming took 3 bases from V and 6 from J, leaving 9 bases between them. Random hexamers were used to reverse transcribe an amount of roughly 0.45 to 1 ug RNA. One entry per CDR3 protein, called by TCRdb with MiXCR from the immunoSEQ multiplex PCR reads. Of a few hundred thousand distinct CDR3 sequences listed, about 95% are singletons. Material: CD4+ T cells from PBMCs. The receptor's source is a human donor with Susac syndrome. The chain employs TRBV5-4 and TRBJ1-2; D possibly corresponds to TRBD1 (5 bases). The CDR3 reads CASSSGQDGYTF. The CDR3 DNA sequence: TGTGCCAGCAGCTCAGGGCAGGATGGCTACACCTTC.